The T cell receptor beta chain described here comes from a study of PD-1 blockade in classical Hodgkin lymphoma. Noted time point: cycle 4 day 1 (C4D1), after five to seven weeks of nivolumab. In every patient, relapse followed autologous stem cell transplantation, while exposure to brentuximab vedotin differed. Produced via immunoSEQ multiplex PCR; TCRdb's table is partial and in-frame only. The sample yields just under 65,000 clones, about 89% seen once. CDR1 is MNHEY, CDR2 SVGAGI, per germline. The V segment lost 7 bases and the J segment 3 bases; nucleotides outside the gene matches: 6. The length of the CDR3 is 14 residues.

This specimen consisted of peripheral blood mononuclear cells (PBMCs), obtained before the fourth cycle of nivolumab. This TCR came from a human donor with classical Hodgkin lymphoma. The chain combines TRBV6-5 with TRBJ1-3, with 7 bases fitting TRBD1. CDR3 in amino acids: CASTPDRDGNTIYF. The CDR3 DNA reads TGTGCCAGCACCCCCGACAGGGATGGAAACACCATATATTTT.